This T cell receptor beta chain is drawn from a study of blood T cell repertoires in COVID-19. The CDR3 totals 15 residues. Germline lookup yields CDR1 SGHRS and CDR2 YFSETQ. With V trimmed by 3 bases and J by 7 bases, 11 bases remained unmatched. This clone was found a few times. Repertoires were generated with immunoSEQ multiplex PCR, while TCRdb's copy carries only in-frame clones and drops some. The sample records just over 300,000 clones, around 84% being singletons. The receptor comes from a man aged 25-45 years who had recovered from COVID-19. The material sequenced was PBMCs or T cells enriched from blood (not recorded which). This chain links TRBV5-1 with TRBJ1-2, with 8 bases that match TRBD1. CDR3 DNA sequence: TGCGCCAGCAGCTCGCGGTCAGGGGGCTTCTCTGGCTACACCTTC. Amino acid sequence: CASSSRSGGFSGYTF.